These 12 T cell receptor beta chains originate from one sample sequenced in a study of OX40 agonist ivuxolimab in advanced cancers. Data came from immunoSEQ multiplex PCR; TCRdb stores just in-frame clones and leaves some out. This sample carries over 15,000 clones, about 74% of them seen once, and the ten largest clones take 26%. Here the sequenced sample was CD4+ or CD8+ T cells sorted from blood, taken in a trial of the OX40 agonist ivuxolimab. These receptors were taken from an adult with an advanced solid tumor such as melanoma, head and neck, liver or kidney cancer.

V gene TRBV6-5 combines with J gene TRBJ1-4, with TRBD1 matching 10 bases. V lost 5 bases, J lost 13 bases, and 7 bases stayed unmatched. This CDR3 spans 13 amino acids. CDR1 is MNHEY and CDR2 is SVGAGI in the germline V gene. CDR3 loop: CASSEGQGSRLFF. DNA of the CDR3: TGTGCCAGCAGTGAGGGACAGGGGAGTAGACTGTTTTTT.

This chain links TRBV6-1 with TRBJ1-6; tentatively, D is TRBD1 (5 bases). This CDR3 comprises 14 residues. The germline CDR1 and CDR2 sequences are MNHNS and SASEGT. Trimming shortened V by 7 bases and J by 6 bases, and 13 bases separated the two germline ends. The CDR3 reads CASTPGLFNSPLHF. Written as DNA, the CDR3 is TGTGCCAGCACCCCGGGACTCTTTAATTCACCCCTCCACTTT.

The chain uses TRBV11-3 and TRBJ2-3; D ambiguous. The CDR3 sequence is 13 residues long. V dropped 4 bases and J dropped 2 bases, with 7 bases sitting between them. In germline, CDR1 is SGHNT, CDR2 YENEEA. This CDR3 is CASSSPNTDTQYF. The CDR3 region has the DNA TGTGCCAGCAGCTCGCCGAACACAGATACGCAGTATTTT. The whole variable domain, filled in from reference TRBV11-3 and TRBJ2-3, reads EAGVVQSPRYKIIEKKQPVAFWCNPISGHNTLYWYLQNLGQGPELLIRYENEEAVDDSQLPKDRFSAERLKGVDSTLKIQPAELGDSAVYLCASSSPNTDTQYFGPGTRLTVL.

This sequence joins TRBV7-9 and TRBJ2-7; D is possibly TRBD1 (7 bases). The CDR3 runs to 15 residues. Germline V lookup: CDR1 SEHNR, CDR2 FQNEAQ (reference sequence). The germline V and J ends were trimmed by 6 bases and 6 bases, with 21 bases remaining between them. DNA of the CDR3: TGTGCCAGCAGTCCCCAGGGGGGCCAAAGGGGCGAGCAGTACTTC. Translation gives CASSPQGGQRGEQYF.

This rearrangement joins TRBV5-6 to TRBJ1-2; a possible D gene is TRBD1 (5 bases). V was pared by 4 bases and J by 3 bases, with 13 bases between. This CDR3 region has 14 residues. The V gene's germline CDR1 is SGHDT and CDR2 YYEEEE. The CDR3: CASSGVGGYYGYTF. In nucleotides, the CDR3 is TGTGCCAGCAGCGGGGTCGGGGGTTACTATGGCTACACCTTC.

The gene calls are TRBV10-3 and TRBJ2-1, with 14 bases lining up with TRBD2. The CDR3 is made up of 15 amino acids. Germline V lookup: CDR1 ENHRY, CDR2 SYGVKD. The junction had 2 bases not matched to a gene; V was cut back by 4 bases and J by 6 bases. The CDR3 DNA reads TGTGCCATCAGTGCGACTAGCGGGGGGGCCAATGAGCAGTTCTTC. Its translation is CAISATSGGANEQFF.

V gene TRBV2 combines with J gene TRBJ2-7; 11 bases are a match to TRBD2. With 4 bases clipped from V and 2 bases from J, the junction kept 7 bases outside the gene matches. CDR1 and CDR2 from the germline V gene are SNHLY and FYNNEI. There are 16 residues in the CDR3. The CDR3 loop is CASSVTSGNYAYEQYF. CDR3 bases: TGTGCCAGCAGTGTGACTAGCGGGAATTATGCCTACGAGCAGTACTTC.

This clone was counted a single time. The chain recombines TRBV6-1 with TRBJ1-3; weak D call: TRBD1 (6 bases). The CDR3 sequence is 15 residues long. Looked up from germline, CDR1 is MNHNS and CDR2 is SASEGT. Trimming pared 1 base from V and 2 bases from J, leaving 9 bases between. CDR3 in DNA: TGTGCCAGCAGTGAAGTGGCAGGGGCTGGAAACACCATATATTTT. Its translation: CASSEVAGAGNTIYF.

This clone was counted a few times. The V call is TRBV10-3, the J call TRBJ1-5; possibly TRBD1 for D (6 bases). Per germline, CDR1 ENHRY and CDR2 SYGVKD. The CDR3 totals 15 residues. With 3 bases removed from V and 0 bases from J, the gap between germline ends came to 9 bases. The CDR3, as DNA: TGTGCCATCAGTGAACAGGGATATAGCAATCAGCCCCAGCATTTT. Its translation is CAISEQGYSNQPQHF.

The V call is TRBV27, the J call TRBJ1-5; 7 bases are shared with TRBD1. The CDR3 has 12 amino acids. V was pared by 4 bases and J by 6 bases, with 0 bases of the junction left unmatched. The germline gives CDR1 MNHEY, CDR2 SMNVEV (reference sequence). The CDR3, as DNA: TGTGCCAGCAGTTCAGGGGGTCAGCCCCAGCATTTT. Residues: CASSSGGQPQHF.

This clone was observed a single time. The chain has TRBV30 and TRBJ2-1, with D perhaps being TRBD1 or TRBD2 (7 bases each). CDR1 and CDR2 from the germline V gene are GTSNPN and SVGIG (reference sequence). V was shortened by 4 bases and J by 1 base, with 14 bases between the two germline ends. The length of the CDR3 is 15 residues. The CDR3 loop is CAWTGEGASYNEQFF. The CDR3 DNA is TGTGCCTGGACCGGGGAGGGGGCTTCCTACAATGAGCAGTTCTTC.

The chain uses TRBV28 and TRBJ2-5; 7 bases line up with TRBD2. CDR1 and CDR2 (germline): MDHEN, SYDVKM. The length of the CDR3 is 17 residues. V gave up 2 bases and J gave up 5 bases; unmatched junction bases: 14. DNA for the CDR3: TGTGCCAGCAGTTTACCCCCGTTGCGGGAGTACGAGGAGACCCAGTACTTC. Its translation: CASSLPPLREYEETQYF.